This T cell receptor (beta chain) was sequenced in a study of control samples from healthy donors and cancer patients. Trimming left V 2 bases short and J 1 base short, with 8 bases between. Per the germline V gene, CDR1 is MNHEY and CDR2 is SMNVEV (reference sequence). The CDR3 length is 14 residues. Measured with immunoSEQ multiplex PCR; TCRdb has only the in-frame clones, and not every one. Of 20,000 to 25,000 clones listed, 83% are singletons. The V and J genes are TRBV27 and TRBJ1-1, with unresolved D. This clonotype was sampled from a man in his fifties or sixties with head and neck cancer. Material: PBMCs. The CDR3 is CASSLGRGNTEAFF. The CDR3 DNA sequence: TGTGCCAGCAGTTTAGGCAGAGGGAACACTGAAGCTTTCTTT.